The 23 T cell receptor beta chains in this list originate from one sample, sequenced in a study of blood T cell repertoires in COVID-19. The repertoire was sequenced with immunoSEQ multiplex PCR; TCRdb's copy has only in-frame clones and lacks some. The table has roughly 80,000 clones, roughly 91% seen once. Sequencing was done on a sample of peripheral blood. Receptors originate from a woman between 50 and 59 years old in a cohort sampled during active COVID-19.

The rearrangement links TRBV5-6 to TRBJ1-1; the match to TRBD1 covers 10 bases. V trimming: 6 bases; J trimming: 7 bases; junction bases outside the gene matches: 9. Germline V gene sequence: CDR1 SGHDT, CDR2 YYEEEE. The CDR3 loop spans 14 amino acids. The CDR3 is CASIRWDRGIEAFF. Written as DNA, the CDR3 is TGTGCCAGCATCAGGTGGGACAGGGGAATTGAAGCTTTCTTT.

V is TRBV5-1 and J is TRBJ2-3, with TRBD1 matching over 8 bases. Germline values: CDR1 SGHRS, CDR2 YFSETQ. V trimming: 4 bases; J trimming: 3 bases; junction bases outside the gene matches: 10. This CDR3 comprises 16 residues. For the CDR3, the DNA is TGCGCCAGCAGCAAAGCAGGGGGCGAGGGTACAGATACGCAGTATTTT. Translated, it gives CASSKAGGEGTDTQYF.

This clone was found once. The rearrangement joins TRBV6-2 or TRBV6-3 to TRBJ1-1; 8 bases match TRBD1. Germline CDR1 reads MNHEY; CDR2 reads SVGEGT. With 2 bases clipped from V and 4 bases from J, the junction kept 3 bases outside the gene matches. The CDR3 totals 14 residues. CDR3 bases: TGTGCCAGCAGTTACCACAGGGGGTCCACTGAAGCTTTCTTT. As protein: CASSYHRGSTEAFF.

The rearrangement uses TRBV18 and TRBJ1-2, with 8 bases identical to TRBD1. This CDR3 is built from 16 residues. Trimming removed 6 bases from V and 6 bases from J; junction bases left unmatched: 15. Germline V gene lookup returns CDR1 KGHSH and CDR2 LQKENI. The CDR3 is CASSRNAGTGDDGYTF. The DNA of the CDR3 is TGTGCCAGCTCCAGAAACGCCGGGACAGGTGACGATGGCTACACCTTC.

The rearrangement joins TRBV18 to TRBJ1-2, with D uncertain. The CDR3 covers 17 residues. Trimming took off 2 bases at V and 10 bases at J, with 26 bases between the two ends. The germline CDR1 and CDR2 sequences are KGHSH and LQKENI. CDR3 amino acids: CASSPSQPDGGSIDYTF. In DNA, the CDR3 is TGTGCCAGCTCACCATCCCAGCCGGACGGAGGATCTATCGACTACACCTTC. Full variable domain (remainder filled in from reference TRBV18 and TRBJ1-2): NAGVMQNPRHLVRRRGQEARLRCSPMKGHSHVYWYRQLPEEGLKFMVYLQKENIIDESGMPKERFSAEFPKEGPSILRIQQVVRGDSAAYFCASSPSQPDGGSIDYTFGSGTRLTVV.

The V call is TRBV12-3 or TRBV12-4, the J call TRBJ1-1; perhaps TRBD1 as D (5 bases). The CDR3 is made up of 13 amino acids. V was trimmed by 6 bases and J by 3 bases, leaving 11 bases between them. The CDR3 region has the DNA TGTGCCAGCAGCTATGGGGGGGACACTGAAGCTTTCTTT. Residues: CASSYGGDTEAFF.

The chain combines TRBV24-1 with TRBJ2-7; D might be TRBD1 (5 bases). CDR1 is KGHDR and CDR2 is SFDVKD in the germline V gene. There are 13 residues in the CDR3. The V and J ends lost 3 bases and 2 bases respectively, with 7 bases between them. In DNA, the CDR3 is TGTGCCACCAGTGATGGACATACCTACGAGCAGTACTTC. Protein: CATSDGHTYEQYF.

V usage is TRBV3-1 (or the pseudogene TRBV3-2) and J usage is TRBJ2-2, with D possibly TRBD1 on 6 matching bases. V was shortened by 1 base and J by 6 bases, with 12 bases between the two germline ends. Per germline, CDR1 LGHDT and CDR2 YNNKEL (reference sequence). This CDR3 region has 15 residues. The CDR3 DNA sequence: TGTGCCAGCAGCCAAGCTGGGCAGGGGTCCGGGGAGCTGTTTTTT. This codes for CASSQAGQGSGELFF.

The V call is TRBV10-3, the J call TRBJ2-1; possibly TRBD1 for D (6 bases). Germline loops: CDR1 ENHRY, CDR2 SYGVKD. This CDR3 comprises 15 residues. With 0 bases removed from V and 5 bases from J, the gap between germline ends came to 11 bases. The CDR3 DNA reads as TGTGCCATCAGTGAGTCGGCTTCAGGGGACAATGAGCAGTTCTTC. Translation: CAISESASGDNEQFF.

The rearrangement joins TRBV3-1 (or the pseudogene TRBV3-2) to TRBJ2-3; D not certain. This CDR3 comprises 13 residues. The V and J ends lost 5 bases and 0 bases respectively, with 6 bases between them. Germline values: CDR1 LGHDT, CDR2 YNNKEL (reference sequence). The CDR3, as DNA: TGTGCCAGCAGCTATTCTAGCACAGATACGCAGTATTTT. It translates to CASSYSSTDTQYF.

This CDR3 is CASSTGNATNEKLFF. CDR3 in DNA: TGTGCCAGCAGCACGGGGAACGCAACTAATGAAAAACTGTTTTTT. The chain links TRBV27 to TRBJ1-4; no reliable D call. Germline loops: CDR1 MNHEY, CDR2 SMNVEV (reference sequence). V was shortened by 6 bases and J by 0 bases, with 11 bases between the two germline ends. The CDR3 sequence is 15 residues long.

This rearrangement joins TRBV29-1 to TRBJ2-4; the match to TRBD1 covers 8 bases. CDR3 size: 13 residues. V lost 2 bases, J lost 9 bases, and 6 bases stayed unmatched. Per the germline V gene, CDR1 is SQVTM and CDR2 is ANQGSEA. The CDR3 nucleotides are TGCAGCGTTGAACGACAGGGACAGGCCATTCAGTACTTC. Translation: CSVERQGQAIQYF.

The V and J genes are TRBV9 and TRBJ1-1; 8 bases align to TRBD1. With 2 bases clipped from V and 4 bases from J, the junction kept 7 bases outside the gene matches. Germline V gene data show CDR1 as SGDLS and CDR2 as YYNGEE. The CDR3 sequence is 15 residues long. CDR3 residues: CASSVENTGGTEAFF. The CDR3 coding sequence is TGTGCCAGCAGCGTCGAGAATACAGGGGGCACTGAAGCTTTCTTT.

The chain joins TRBV10-1 to TRBJ1-3; TRBD1 matches 11 bases. Germline loops: CDR1 WNHNN, CDR2 SYGVQD (reference sequence). The length of the CDR3 is 14 residues. Trimming took 6 bases from V and 5 from J; bases not matched to a gene: 3. The CDR3 DNA reads as TGCGCCAGCAGGGGGACAGGGGGTAGAAACACCATATATTTT. Translation gives CASRGTGGRNTIYF.

The chain is built from TRBV11-1 and TRBJ2-5; 7 nucleotides agree with TRBD1. This CDR3 has 12 amino acids. Trimming at V came to 6 bases and at J to 2 bases, leaving 0 bases not matched to a gene. In germline, CDR1 is SGHAT, CDR2 FQDESV (reference sequence). As DNA, the CDR3 is TGTGCCAGCAGGGGACAGCAAGAGACCCAGTACTTC. Translating gives CASRGQQETQYF.

The J gene is TRBJ2-3, the V gene TRBV21-1; the table's D call of TRBD1 was not tested on the DNA. TRBV21-1 is a pseudogene segment. There are 17 residues in the CDR3. CDR3 in amino acids: CASSKEGQAGGQDTQYF. CDR3 nucleotide sequence: TGTGCCAGCAGCAAAGAGGGTCAGGCAGGGGGCCAAGATACGCAGTATTTT.

The genes are TRBV5-1 and TRBJ2-5; 9 bases fit TRBD1. The CDR3 has 14 amino acids. The ends lost 4 bases at V and 5 bases at J; junction bases unmatched: 6. Germline CDR1 is SGHRS and CDR2 is YFSETQ. DNA for the CDR3: TGCGCCAGCAGCACCGGACAGGGGCGGGAGACCCAGTACTTC. Translating gives CASSTGQGRETQYF.

This chain joins TRBV3-1 (or the pseudogene TRBV3-2) and TRBJ2-7; D might be TRBD1 (5 bases). The germline V gene encodes CDR1 LGHDT and CDR2 YNNKEL (reference sequence). The ends were cut back, 3 bases at V and 5 bases at J, with 11 bases in the middle. The CDR3 covers 13 residues. The CDR3 region is CASSHQGLNEQYF. The DNA for the CDR3 is TGTGCCAGCAGCCACCAGGGCCTCAACGAGCAGTACTTC.

The V gene is TRBV6-6, the J gene TRBJ1-1; TRBD1 aligns across 12 bases. The CDR3 runs to 15 residues. CDR1 is MNHNY, CDR2 SVGAGI, per germline (reference sequence). The ends lost 5 bases at V and 5 bases at J; junction bases unmatched: 6. The CDR3 nucleotides read TGTGCCAGCAGTACCGGGACAGGGGGCAAGACTGAAGCTTTCTTT. Protein: CASSTGTGGKTEAFF.

The chain carries TRBV29-1 and TRBJ1-1; perhaps TRBD1 as D (6 bases). V was pared by 3 bases and J by 4 bases, with 6 bases between. The CDR3 consists of 11 residues. The germline CDR1 and CDR2 sequences are SQVTM and ANQGSEA. CDR3 nucleotide sequence: TGCAGCGTTGACAGGGGCACTGAAGCTTTCTTT. Amino acids: CSVDRGTEAFF.

V and J are TRBV6-5 and TRBJ2-7, with TRBD2 matching over 10 bases. The CDR3 length is 15 residues. Per germline, CDR1 MNHEY and CDR2 SVGAGI. V trimming: 6 bases; J trimming: 2 bases; junction bases outside the gene matches: 7. CDR3 loop: CASRPGLAETYEQYF. The DNA for the CDR3 is TGTGCCAGCAGACCCGGACTAGCGGAAACCTACGAGCAGTACTTC.

The V call is TRBV28, the J call TRBJ2-7, with D unresolved. From germline, CDR1 is MDHEN and CDR2 SYDVKM. V lost 6 bases to trimming and J lost 3 bases, with 18 bases between them. The CDR3 covers 15 residues. The CDR3 sequence: CASRPPPGVSYEQYF. In DNA, the CDR3 is TGTGCCAGCAGGCCCCCCCCCGGAGTAAGCTACGAGCAGTACTTC.

The genes are TRBV5-1 and TRBJ2-5, with D possibly being TRBD1 (6 bases). V was shortened by 7 bases and J by 1 base, with 17 bases between the two germline ends. The CDR3 extends over 15 amino acids. Germline V gene data show CDR1 as SGHRS and CDR2 as YFSETQ. The CDR3 region has the DNA TGCGCCAGCGGACCCGTTGGACAGTCCCAAGAGACCCAGTACTTC. The encoded protein is CASGPVGQSQETQYF. Combining the CDR3 with reference TRBV5-1 and TRBJ2-5 gives the whole variable domain KAGVTQTPRYLIKTRGQQVTLSCSPISGHRSVSWYQQTPGQGLQFLFEYFSETQRNKGNFPGRFSGRQFSNSRSEMNVSTLELGDSALYLCASGPVGQSQETQYFGPGTRLLVL.